These 20 T cell receptor beta chains were all obtained from the same sample, sequenced in a study of Ad26.COV2.S vaccination and SARS-CoV-2 variants. Indicated treatment: some 20 received Ad26.COV2.S at low or high dose, single or two shots; 5 received placebo; per-sample allocation not given. Sampling occurred on day 63 after the first vaccine or placebo injection. Data came from immunoSEQ multiplex PCR; TCRdb stores just in-frame clones and leaves some out. The sample includes a few hundred thousand clones, about nine tenths of them seen just once. Sequenced here: peripheral blood, sampled in a trial of Ad26.COV2.S vaccine versus placebo. The receptors come from a person between 18 and 60 years old who received the Ad26.COV2.S COVID-19 vaccine or a placebo.

V and J are TRBV6-5 and TRBJ2-1, with 8 bases lining up with TRBD2. Germline loops: CDR1 MNHEY, CDR2 SVGAGI. CDR3 length: 14 residues. V lost 7 bases to trimming and J lost 8 bases; unmatched junction nucleotides: 10. The DNA for the CDR3 is TGTGCCAGCATGTCGAGCGGGAGTAGGTATGAGCAGTTCTTC. It translates to CASMSSGSRYEQFF.

V and J are TRBV27 and TRBJ1-2; 8 positions agree with TRBD1. Germline V gene data show CDR1 as MNHEY and CDR2 as SMNVEV (reference sequence). This CDR3 has 13 residues. After removal of 7 bases from V and 4 bases from J, the junction contained 5 bases not matched to a gene. Here the CDR3 DNA reads TGTGCCAGCACTTCCAGGGGGCTCTATGGCTACACCTTC. Translation gives CASTSRGLYGYTF.

The rearrangement uses TRBV15 and TRBJ2-1, with D possibly being TRBD2 (6 bases). Trimming removed 1 base at V and 9 bases at J, with 13 bases between. The CDR3 has 14 residues. In germline, CDR1 is LNHNV, CDR2 YYDKDF (reference sequence). The CDR3 is CATSRASYGSEQFF. For the CDR3, the DNA is TGTGCCACCAGCAGAGCTTCTTACGGGAGTGAGCAGTTCTTC.

This chain joins TRBV28 and TRBJ2-1, with TRBD2 matching 8 bases. This CDR3 spans 15 amino acids. Germline lookup yields CDR1 MDHEN and CDR2 SYDVKM. With 6 bases clipped from V and 2 bases from J, the junction kept 6 bases outside the gene matches. CDR3 nucleotide sequence: TGTGCCAGCAGCCTCGGGAGGGATCCCTACAATGAGCAGTTCTTC. Protein sequence: CASSLGRDPYNEQFF.

The chain uses TRBV5-1 and TRBJ2-1, with 13 bases identical to TRBD2. This CDR3 is 15 amino acids long. Germline-derived CDR1 and CDR2 are SGHRS and YFSETQ. V shed 5 bases, J shed 7 bases, and the junction held 6 bases outside the gene matches. CDR3 in amino acids: CASRTPGLAGNEQFF. The CDR3 DNA reads TGCGCCAGCAGAACCCCGGGACTAGCGGGGAATGAGCAGTTCTTC. The full variable domain, its missing parts supplied by reference TRBV5-1 and TRBJ2-1, is KAGVTQTPRYLIKTRGQQVTLSCSPISGHRSVSWYQQTPGQGLQFLFEYFSETQRNKGNFPGRFSGRQFSNSRSEMNVSTLELGDSALYLCASRTPGLAGNEQFFGPGTRLTVL.

The rearrangement links TRBV6-1 to TRBJ1-1; a possible D gene is TRBD1 (6 bases). The V end was cut by 4 bases, the J end by 5 bases, with 20 bases between. There are 16 residues in the CDR3. In germline, CDR1 is MNHNS, CDR2 SASEGT. For the CDR3, the DNA is TGTGCCAGCAGTGTCCCCAGCGGGGGGCTAGGGACTGAAGCTTTCTTT. It codes for CASSVPSGGLGTEAFF.

CDR3 nucleotides: TGCGCCAGCAGCCAACGCTATCGGACACCTAATAGCAATCAGCCCCAGCATTTT. Protein sequence: CASSQRYRTPNSNQPQHF. The chain recombines TRBV4-1 with TRBJ1-5, with D perhaps TRBD1 (5 bases). V gave up 2 bases and J gave up 0 bases, with 17 bases separating them. This CDR3 is 18 amino acids long. CDR1 is MGHRA and CDR2 is YSYEKL in the germline V gene.

This sequence joins TRBV7-9 and TRBJ2-7; the D is unclear. Germline values: CDR1 SEHNR, CDR2 FQNEAQ (reference sequence). The CDR3 runs 11 residues. Deletions cut 6 bases from V and 5 bases from J, with 8 bases between. The CDR3 is CASRRNNEQYF. DNA of the CDR3: TGTGCCAGCAGGCGAAACAACGAGCAGTACTTC.

J is TRBJ2-5 and V is TRBV5-1; D may be TRBD1 (6 bases). V was clipped by 4 bases and J by 5 bases, with 9 bases between them. CDR1 SGHRS and CDR2 YFSETQ come from the germline V gene. The CDR3 runs 12 residues. CDR3 DNA: TGCGCCAGCAGCCTGAGGGGGGAGACCCAGTACTTC. As protein: CASSLRGETQYF.

The chain carries TRBV18 and TRBJ1-4; no reliable D call. CDR3 length: 15 amino acids. Trimming took off 2 bases at V and 0 bases at J, with 7 bases between the two ends. The germline CDR1 and CDR2 sequences are KGHSH and LQKENI. CDR3 protein: CASSPAGSTNEKLFF. The CDR3 bases are TGTGCCAGCTCACCAGCAGGTTCAACTAATGAAAAACTGTTTTTT. Drawing the rest from reference TRBV18 and TRBJ1-4, the complete variable domain is NAGVMQNPRHLVRRRGQEARLRCSPMKGHSHVYWYRQLPEEGLKFMVYLQKENIIDESGMPKERFSAEFPKEGPSILRIQQVVRGDSAAYFCASSPAGSTNEKLFFGSGTQLSVL.

The chain recombines TRBV7-3 with TRBJ1-4; D unclear. Trimming stripped 5 bases from V and 5 bases from J, with 9 bases between. Germline CDR1 SGHTA, CDR2 FQGTGA. The CDR3 extends over 13 amino acids. CDR3 in amino acids: CASSQGINEKLFF. CDR3 sequence (DNA): TGTGCCAGCAGCCAAGGGATCAATGAAAAACTGTTTTTT.

In this sample, this clone turned up once. The chain recombines TRBV5-1 with TRBJ2-1, with D possibly being TRBD1 (6 bases). Germline loops: CDR1 SGHRS, CDR2 YFSETQ. V dropped 0 bases and J dropped 5 bases, with 18 bases sitting between them. The CDR3 is made up of 17 amino acids. The CDR3 DNA follows: TGCGCCAGCAGCTTGGATTTTAAACGACAGGCCAACAATGAGCAGTTCTTC. It encodes CASSLDFKRQANNEQFF.

CDR3 in DNA: TGTGCCAGCACCTGGGGGGGTGCCTACGAGCAGTACTTC. This gives the protein CASTWGGAYEQYF. This chain links TRBV28 with TRBJ2-7; TRBD2 matches at 7 bases. This CDR3 has 13 amino acids. V dropped 7 bases and J dropped 2; count of bases not matched to a gene: 5. CDR1 is MDHEN, CDR2 SYDVKM, per germline.

The V and J genes are TRBV4-1 and TRBJ2-1, with 7 bases matching TRBD2. The germline gives CDR1 MGHRA, CDR2 YSYEKL. The CDR3 runs 17 residues. The V and J ends lost 4 bases and 7 bases, in that order; junction bases with no gene match: 16. The CDR3 region is CASSLVFFAGADNEQFF. DNA for the CDR3: TGCGCCAGCAGCCTAGTCTTTTTTGCGGGAGCGGATAATGAGCAGTTCTTC.

In this sample, this clone turned up once. The rearrangement joins TRBV19 to TRBJ1-1; 9 bases map to TRBD1. With 6 bases clipped from V and 3 bases from J, the junction kept 14 bases outside the gene matches. The V gene's germline CDR1 is LNHDA and CDR2 SQIVND (reference sequence). The CDR3 is 17 residues long. The CDR3 loop is CASRRGDRARQDTEAFF. The CDR3 DNA reads TGTGCCAGTAGGAGGGGGGACAGGGCCCGACAGGACACTGAAGCTTTCTTT.

This clone was detected only once. This rearrangement joins TRBV2 to TRBJ2-5; D call uncertain. The germline V and J ends were trimmed by 8 bases and 3 bases, with 7 bases remaining between them. Germline CDR1 SNHLY, CDR2 FYNNEI. The CDR3 runs 11 residues. CDR3 residues: CASVTEETQYF. The CDR3 coding sequence is TGTGCCAGCGTAACTGAAGAGACCCAGTACTTC.

V usage is TRBV18 and J usage is TRBJ2-4; the D is unclear. CDR3 length: 14 amino acids. Germline V lookup: CDR1 KGHSH, CDR2 LQKENI. V was trimmed by 2 bases and J by 0 bases, leaving 5 bases between them. CDR3 coding DNA: TGTGCCAGCTCACCAACGGAAGCCAAAAACATTCAGTACTTC. Translated, it gives CASSPTEAKNIQYF.

The chain recombines TRBV4-1 with TRBJ2-1, with TRBD2 identical over 10 bases. Germline V gene data show CDR1 as MGHRA and CDR2 as YSYEKL. With V trimmed by 4 bases and J by 8 bases, 11 bases remained unmatched. This CDR3 contains 16 residues. The CDR3 region has the DNA TGCGCCAGCAGCCGGCGGGGGACTAGCGTAGGCGATGAGCAGTTCTTC. Protein: CASSRRGTSVGDEQFF.

The rearrangement joins TRBV6-5 to TRBJ2-7; the D gene is possibly TRBD2 (6 bases). Germline CDR1 and CDR2: MNHEY and SVGAGI. There are 14 residues in the CDR3. Trimming shortened V by 6 bases and J by 0 bases, and 12 bases separated the two germline ends. DNA of the CDR3: TGTGCCAGCAGGGTAGCGGTTAGCTCCTACGAGCAGTACTTC. Protein: CASRVAVSSYEQYF.

This chain joins TRBV6-5 and TRBJ1-1; weak D call: TRBD1 (6 bases). The germline V and J ends were trimmed by 2 bases and 8 bases, with 12 bases remaining between them. The V gene's germline CDR1 is MNHEY and CDR2 SVGAGI. The CDR3 contains 13 residues. CDR3 nucleotides: TGTGCCAGCAGTTACATGGAAGGACAGGAAGCTTTCTTT. Translating gives CASSYMEGQEAFF.